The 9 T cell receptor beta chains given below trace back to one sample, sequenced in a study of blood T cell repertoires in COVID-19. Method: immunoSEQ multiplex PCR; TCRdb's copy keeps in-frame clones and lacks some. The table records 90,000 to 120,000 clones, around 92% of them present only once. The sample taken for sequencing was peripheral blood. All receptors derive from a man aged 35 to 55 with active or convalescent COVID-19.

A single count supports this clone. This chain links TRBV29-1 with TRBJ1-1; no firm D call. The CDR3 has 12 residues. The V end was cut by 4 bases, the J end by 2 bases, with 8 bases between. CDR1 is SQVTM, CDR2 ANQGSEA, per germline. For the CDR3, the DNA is TGCAGCGTTGGTTGGGCTAACACTGAAGCTTTCTTT. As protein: CSVGWANTEAFF.

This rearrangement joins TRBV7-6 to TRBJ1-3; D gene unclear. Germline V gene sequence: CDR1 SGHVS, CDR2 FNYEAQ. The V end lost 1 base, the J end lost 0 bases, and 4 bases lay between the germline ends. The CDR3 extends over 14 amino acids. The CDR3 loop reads CASSLGSSGNTIYF. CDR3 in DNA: TGTGCCAGCAGCTTAGGCAGCTCTGGAAACACCATATATTTT.

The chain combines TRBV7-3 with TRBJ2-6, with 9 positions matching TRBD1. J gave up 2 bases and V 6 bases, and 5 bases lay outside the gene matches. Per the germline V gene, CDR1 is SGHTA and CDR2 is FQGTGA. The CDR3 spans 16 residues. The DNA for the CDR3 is TGTGCCAGCAGGACCACAGGGGGCGCTGGGGCCAACGTCCTGACTTTC. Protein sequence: CASRTTGGAGANVLTF.

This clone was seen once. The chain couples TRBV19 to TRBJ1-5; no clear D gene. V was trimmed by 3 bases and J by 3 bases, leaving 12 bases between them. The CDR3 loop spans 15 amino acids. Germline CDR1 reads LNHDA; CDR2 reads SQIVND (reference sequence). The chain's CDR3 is CASSMTDKHNQPQHF. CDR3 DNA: TGTGCCAGTAGTATGACCGACAAACACAATCAGCCCCAGCATTTT.

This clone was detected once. The CDR3 sequence is CASSETRLAGGRGQFF. The DNA for the CDR3 is TGTGCCAGCAGTGAGACCCGACTAGCGGGAGGGCGGGGGCAGTTCTTC. V usage is TRBV25-1 and J usage is TRBJ2-1, with 14 nucleotides matching TRBD2. Germline-derived CDR1 and CDR2 are MGHDK and SYGVNS. The CDR3 is 16 residues long. V was pared by 3 bases and J by 12 bases, with 10 bases of the junction left unmatched. The full variable domain, in which reference TRBV25-1 and TRBJ2-1 provide the parts outside the CDR3, is EADIYQTPRYLVIGTGKKITLECSQTMGHDKMYWYQQDPGMELHLIHYSYGVNSTEKGDLSSESTVSRIRTEHFPLTLESARPSHTSQYLCASSETRLAGGRGQFFGPGTRLTVL.

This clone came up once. CDR3 DNA sequence: TGTGCCAGCAGCTATAGCACCGGGGAGCTGTTTTTT. Encoded protein: CASSYSTGELFF. V usage is TRBV27 and J usage is TRBJ2-2, with D hard to call. The germline V gene has CDR1 MNHEY and CDR2 SMNVEV (reference sequence). V shed 6 bases and J shed 4 bases, with 6 bases lying between them. The CDR3 runs 12 residues.

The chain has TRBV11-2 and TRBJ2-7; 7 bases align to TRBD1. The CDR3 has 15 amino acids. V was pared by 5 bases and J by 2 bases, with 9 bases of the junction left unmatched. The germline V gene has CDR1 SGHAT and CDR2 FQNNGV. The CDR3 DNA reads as TGTGCCAGCAGCGTACGAGGGGGCCTCACCTACGAGCAGTACTTC. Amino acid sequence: CASSVRGGLTYEQYF.

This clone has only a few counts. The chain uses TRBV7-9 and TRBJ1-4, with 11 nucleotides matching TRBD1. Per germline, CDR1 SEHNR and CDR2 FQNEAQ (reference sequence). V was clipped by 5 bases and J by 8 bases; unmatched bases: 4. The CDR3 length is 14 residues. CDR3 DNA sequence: TGTGCCAGCAGCCCGGGACAGGGGGGCGAAAAACTGTTTTTT. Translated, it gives CASSPGQGGEKLFF.

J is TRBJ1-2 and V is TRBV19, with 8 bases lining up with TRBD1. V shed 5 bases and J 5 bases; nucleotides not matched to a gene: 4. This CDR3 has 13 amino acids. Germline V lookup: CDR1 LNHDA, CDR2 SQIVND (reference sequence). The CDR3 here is CASSVTGVYGYTF. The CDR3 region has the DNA TGTGCCAGTAGTGTGACAGGGGTTTATGGCTACACCTTC.